The 5 T cell receptor beta chains below come from one sample, sequenced in a study of T-cell reconstitution after alpha-beta-depleted transplantation in children. The TCRbeta library was prepared with unique molecular identifiers. Each CDR3 protein gets one entry after TCRdb re-called the PCR reads with MiXCR. This sample has about 200,000 distinct CDR3 sequences, with over 15% found just once. The specimen comprised PBMCs, mostly from graft donor cells, sampled 360 days after TCRalphabeta/CD19-depleted stem cell transplant. These receptors came from a male patient aged 2 to 10 who had a stem cell transplant for acute lymphoblastic leukemia, so the T cells may come from the graft donor.

This clonotype has more than one count but fewer than ten. The gene calls are TRBV5-1 and TRBJ1-4; TRBD1 matches at 9 bases. Germline-derived CDR1 and CDR2 are SGHRS and YFSETQ. The CDR3 length is 15 residues. Unmatched junction bases numbered 13, after V lost 3 bases and J lost 13 bases. CDR3 sequence: CASSSSGTGYPRLFF. The CDR3 DNA reads TGCGCCAGCAGCTCGAGCGGGACAGGGTACCCAAGACTGTTTTTT.

The chain couples TRBV12-3 or TRBV12-4 to TRBJ2-7; 7 nucleotides line up with TRBD2. The junction had 12 bases not matched to a gene; V was cut back by 5 bases and J by 2 bases. There are 16 residues in the CDR3. DNA for the CDR3: TGTGCCAGCAGTATAAGAGGGACTAACCTAACCTACGAGCAGTACTTC. Its translation: CASSIRGTNLTYEQYF.

This chain uses TRBV29-1 with TRBJ2-7; 7 bases agree with TRBD2. Losses at the gene ends were 3 bases for V and 2 bases for J; bases not matched to a gene: 16. Germline V gene lookup returns CDR1 SQVTM and CDR2 ANQGSEA. The CDR3 extends over 17 amino acids. The CDR3 nucleotides read TGCAGCGTTGAGACCCCCCCGGGAGGCAAGGAAGCCTACGAGCAGTACTTC. Amino acid sequence: CSVETPPGGKEAYEQYF.

J is TRBJ1-3 and V is TRBV5-1; 7 bases are a match to TRBD1. The CDR3 is 15 amino acids. Trimming removed 5 bases from V and 0 bases from J; junction bases left unmatched: 5. From germline, CDR1 is SGHRS and CDR2 YFSETQ. The CDR3 protein is CASRPGQSSGNTIYF. CDR3 coding DNA: TGCGCCAGCAGACCGGGACAGAGCTCTGGAAACACCATATATTTT.

This clonotype has at least ten counts. The chain has TRBV20-1 and TRBJ2-5; D is undetermined. V shed 5 bases and J shed 7 bases, with 17 bases lying between them. The CDR3 runs 13 residues. Germline lookup yields CDR1 DFQATT and CDR2 SNEGSKA (reference sequence). The CDR3 DNA reads TGCAGTGCTTTCAAAGGCTCGGTTGGGACCCAGTACTTC. Translated, it gives CSAFKGSVGTQYF.